A selection of T cell receptor beta chains follows, all from one sample in a study of blood T cells in healthy people across ages. Each CDR3 protein is one row after TCRdb ran MiXCR on the 5' RACE reads. The table records fewer than 950,000 distinct CDR3 sequences, 36% of them present only once. What was sequenced was blood. The receptors stem from a young man in good health. CDR3s include the opening cysteine and the closing phenylalanine or tryptophan. D genes are given only for firm matches. Clone sizes are given selectively: once, few, many, or a class where the clone is expanded.

cdr3_nt	cdr3_aa	v_call	j_call	d_call	clone_size
TGCGCCAGCAGCCAAAATACGGGACAGAACACCGGGGAGCTGTTTTTT	CASSQNTGQNTGELFF	TRBV4-3	TRBJ2-2	-	few
TGCAGTGCTACGCACCCTGGGAATGCTGAAGCTTTCTTT	CSATHPGNAEAFF	TRBV20-1	TRBJ1-1	-	-
TGTGCCAGCACCCCCGGACGGAAGAGAGGTGAAGCTTTCTTT	CASTPGRKRGEAFF	TRBV7-2	TRBJ1-1	-	-
TGTGCCAGCAGCTTAGGCGTTATGGGATCCAAAAACATTCAGTACTTC	CASSLGVMGSKNIQYF	TRBV7-3	TRBJ2-4	-	-
TGTGCCAGCAGCAATTCAGGGGAGCCGAATCAGCCCCAGCATTTT	CASSNSGEPNQPQHF	TRBV21-1	TRBJ1-5	-	few
TGTGCCAGCAGGGTACTACAGGGGGCGGATGAGCAGTTCTTC	CASRVLQGADEQFF	TRBV6-1	TRBJ2-1	TRBD1	-
TGTGCCAGCAGTTACTCGGGAGAGAACACTGAAGCTTTCTTT	CASSYSGENTEAFF	TRBV6-6	TRBJ1-1	-	few
TGTGCCAGCAGCCGGACGGCTGACTCTGGGGCCAACGTCCTGACTTTC	CASSRTADSGANVLTF	TRBV6-6	TRBJ2-6	-	few
TGCGCCAGCAGCCAAGAAGCCCACAGGACCGAGGGGGAAAAAAACAGTCAGTACTTC	CASSQEAHRTEGEKNSQYF	TRBV4-3	TRBJ2-7	-	-
TGTGCCAGCAGCCTTGACAGGGGGCCGTTGAACACTGAAGCTTTCTTT	CASSLDRGPLNTEAFF	TRBV4-2	TRBJ1-1	TRBD1	-
TGTGCCAGCAGCCAGGGTAATACGCAGTATTTT	CASSQGNTQYF	TRBV12-3/TRBV12-4	TRBJ2-3	-	many
TGCGCCAGCAGCCAAGCGTGGGGCAATAATTCACCCCTCCACTTT	CASSQAWGNNSPLHF	TRBV4-3	TRBJ1-6	-	few
TGCGCCAGCAGCCTCCGGGCCCGATCGGGAGATACGCAGTATTTT	CASSLRARSGDTQYF	TRBV4-1	TRBJ2-3	-	-
TGTGCCAGCAATCAATTCCGGACCGGGGAGCTGTTTTTT	CASNQFRTGELFF	TRBV6-5	TRBJ2-2	-	-
TGCGCCAGGTTACAGGGGTTGGATAACTATGGCTACACCTTC	CARLQGLDNYGYTF	TRBV5-1	TRBJ1-2	TRBD1	few
TGCAGTGCTAGAGCGAACATGGTAGCGGAGAGACTCCCGAGCTCCTACAATGAGCAGTTCTTC	CSARANMVAERLPSSYNEQFF	TRBV20-1	TRBJ2-1	-	-
TGCAGTGCTAGAGGTCGGCACGACTACGAGCAGTACTTC	CSARGRHDYEQYF	TRBV20-1	TRBJ2-7	-	-
TGTGCCAGCAGTCTCGGGCCTTCGAACACTGAAGCTTTCTTT	CASSLGPSNTEAFF	TRBV12-3/TRBV12-4	TRBJ1-1	-	many
TGCAATGCTAGACCTCCAGGGGGCTCGGGAGTCTACACCTTC	CNARPPGGSGVYTF	TRBV20-1	TRBJ1-2	TRBD1	-
TGTGCCAGCAGTAGGAGCAGGGGGAATCAGCCCCAGCATTTT	CASSRSRGNQPQHF	TRBV6-5	TRBJ1-5	TRBD1	-
TGTGCCAGCAGTTACGGGGGTGCTGGCTACACCTTC	CASSYGGAGYTF	TRBV6-5	TRBJ1-2	-	few
TGCGCCAGCAGCCGCGAGACCCACCCCTCCAACACTGAAGCTTTCTTT	CASSRETHPSNTEAFF	TRBV5-1	TRBJ1-1	-	-
TGCGCCAGCAGCCGTCGCGCGCAATCTAACTATGGCTGCACCTTC	CASSRRAQSNYGCTF	TRBV5-1	TRBJ1-2	-	-
TGTGCCAGCAGTCCGGACGGCACGGTTGGCACAGATACGCAGTATTTT	CASSPDGTVGTDTQYF	TRBV12-3/TRBV12-4	TRBJ2-3	-	many